These 32 T cell receptor beta chains came from one sample sequenced in a study of cytomegalovirus exposure and HLA in healthy donors. Primers included in the PCR were 60 Vbeta and 13 Jbeta primers. Measured with immunoSEQ multiplex PCR; TCRdb has only the in-frame clones, and not every one. This sample has about 150,000 clones, with roughly 79% found just once. The specimen sequenced was PBMCs. Receptors originate from a man in his forties in good health and CMV-seronegative.

The chain couples TRBV5-6 to TRBJ1-2, with D tentatively TRBD1 (6 bases). Trimming left V 0 bases short and J 4 bases short, with 10 bases between. The CDR3 length is 14 residues. Germline V gene data show CDR1 as SGHDT and CDR2 as YYEEEE. CDR3 region: CASSLAGDGYGYTF. The CDR3 DNA reads as TGTGCCAGCAGCTTGGCAGGGGATGGCTATGGCTACACCTTC.

This clone was observed once. The chain has TRBV5-1 and TRBJ2-1, with TRBD2 matching 7 bases. Germline V gene data show CDR1 as SGHRS and CDR2 as YFSETQ. The CDR3 is 16 amino acids. J lost 0 bases, V lost 3 bases, and 6 bases had no gene match. The CDR3 DNA is TGCGCCAGCAGCTGGAGAGCGGGAAGCTCCTACAATGAGCAGTTCTTC. It codes for CASSWRAGSSYNEQFF.

This chain uses TRBV29-1 with TRBJ1-1; perhaps TRBD1 as D (5 bases). Germline CDR1 reads SQVTM; CDR2 reads ANQGSEA. The CDR3 is 11 residues long. Trimming cost V 4 bases and J 3 bases, with 6 bases left between them. CDR3 nucleotides: TGCAGCGTTGTCAGGGACACTGAAGCTTTCTTT. Its protein product is CSVVRDTEAFF.

The rearrangement joins TRBV2 to TRBJ2-3; the D is unclear. The germline V and J ends were trimmed by 5 bases and 5 bases, with 5 bases remaining between them. The CDR3 runs to 11 residues. Germline V gives CDR1 SNHLY, CDR2 FYNNEI. The CDR3 spells CASSFGDTQYF. Written as DNA, the CDR3 is TGTGCCAGCAGTTTCGGAGATACGCAGTATTTT. Supplemented by reference TRBV2 and TRBJ2-3, the full variable domain reads EPEVTQTPSHQVTQMGQEVILRCVPISNHLYFYWYRQILGQKVEFLVSFYNNEISEKSEIFDDQFSVERPDGSNFTLKIRSTKLEDSAMYFCASSFGDTQYFGPGTRLTVL.

This clone has a handful of counts. The chain recombines TRBV25-1 with TRBJ1-1; tentative D call: TRBD1 (5 bases). The CDR3 is 13 residues long. V was pared by 6 bases and J by 4 bases, with 12 bases between. Germline V gives CDR1 MGHDK, CDR2 SYGVNS. The CDR3 DNA reads as TGTGCCAGCAGGGAGGGACCGGGCACTGAAGCTTTCTTT. It translates to CASREGPGTEAFF.

The rearrangement links TRBV30 to TRBJ2-1; D is possibly TRBD2 (6 bases). This CDR3 comprises 14 residues. Germline CDR1 GTSNPN, CDR2 SVGIG (reference sequence). Trimming took off 5 bases at V and 0 bases at J, with 11 bases between the two ends. The CDR3 protein is CAWAASDSYNEQFF. In nucleotides, the CDR3 is TGTGCCTGGGCGGCTAGCGACTCCTACAATGAGCAGTTCTTC.

This clone came up a few times. The chain carries TRBV14 and TRBJ1-1, with D unresolved. V was clipped by 3 bases and J by 4 bases, with 18 bases between them. The CDR3 runs to 16 residues. Germline V gene sequence: CDR1 SGHDN, CDR2 FVKESK. For the CDR3, the DNA is TGTGCCAGCAGCCATACTGCCAGCGAAATCTTCACTGAAGCTTTCTTT. It translates to CASSHTASEIFTEAFF.

V and J are TRBV5-1 and TRBJ2-3, with D perhaps matching TRBD2 (6 bases). V lost 4 bases to trimming and J lost 0 bases, with 18 bases between them. The germline V gene encodes CDR1 SGHRS and CDR2 YFSETQ. The CDR3 has 17 residues. The CDR3 DNA follows: TGCGCCAGCAGCCCCCTGGGTAGCGGACTTAGCACAGATACGCAGTATTTT. Amino acid sequence: CASSPLGSGLSTDTQYF.

The V call is TRBV15, the J call TRBJ2-7; no clear D gene. CDR3 length: 13 amino acids. The ends were cut back, 2 bases at V and 9 bases at J, with 14 bases in the middle. Looked up from germline, CDR1 is LNHNV and CDR2 is YYDKDF (reference sequence). In nucleotides, the CDR3 is TGTGCCACCAGCAGATCCAACCCCGCCAGGCAGTACTTC. Translated, it gives CATSRSNPARQYF. The full variable domain, rest sourced from reference TRBV15 and TRBJ2-7, is DAMVIQNPRYQVTQFGKPVTLSCSQTLNHNVMYWYQQKSSQAPKLLFHYYDKDFNNEADTPDNFQSRRPNTSFCFLDIRSPGLGDTAMYLCATSRSNPARQYFGPGTRLTVT.

This clone was seen a single time. This chain uses TRBV5-6 with TRBJ2-5, with 8 positions matching TRBD1. Germline CDR1 is SGHDT and CDR2 is YYEEEE. The CDR3 length is 15 residues. V trimming: 5 bases; J trimming: 7 bases; junction bases outside the gene matches: 13. The CDR3: CASSFTGQDTRTQYF. CDR3 sequence (DNA): TGTGCCAGCAGTTTTACGGGACAGGATACGAGGACCCAGTACTTC.

The chain couples TRBV9 to TRBJ1-1; 8 nucleotides match TRBD1. V lost 0 bases to trimming and J lost 7 bases; unmatched junction nucleotides: 17. Germline assignment: CDR1 SGDLS and CDR2 YYNGEE. The CDR3 loop spans 18 amino acids. In DNA, the CDR3 is TGTGCCAGCAGCGTAGACGCATGGACGGACAGGGAGGATGTTGAAGCTTTCTTT. Encoded protein: CASSVDAWTDREDVEAFF.

This clone was counted only a few times. This rearrangement joins TRBV9 to TRBJ1-5; TRBD1 might be the D (5 bases). Trimming took off 4 bases at V and 4 bases at J, with 15 bases between the two ends. Germline-derived CDR1 and CDR2 are SGDLS and YYNGEE. This CDR3 contains 15 residues. The CDR3 DNA reads as TGTGCCAGCAGCCCGATGGGACTGCAAAATCAGCCCCAGCATTTT. Translating gives CASSPMGLQNQPQHF.

The rearrangement links TRBV9 to TRBJ1-1; 10 positions match TRBD1. After removal of 3 bases from V and 11 bases from J, the junction contained 13 bases not matched to a gene. CDR1 and CDR2 (germline): SGDLS, YYNGEE. The CDR3 is made up of 15 amino acids. Written as DNA, the CDR3 is TGTGCCAGCAGCGCCTCGGGACAGGGGTACCAAGGGGCTTTCTTT. It is translated as CASSASGQGYQGAFF.

This clone was found a few times. The chain uses TRBV18 and TRBJ2-1, with TRBD2 matching 8 bases. Trimming removed 1 base from V and 5 bases from J; junction bases left unmatched: 4. The germline gives CDR1 KGHSH, CDR2 LQKENI. The CDR3 is made up of 15 amino acids. The CDR3, as DNA: TGTGCCAGCTCACCACAGAGCGGGAGCCACAATGAGCAGTTCTTC. It yields the protein CASSPQSGSHNEQFF.

The chain joins TRBV11-2 to TRBJ2-1; no clear D gene. The length of the CDR3 is 13 residues. Germline V gene lookup returns CDR1 SGHAT and CDR2 FQNNGV. The V end was cut by 5 bases, the J end by 1 base, with 6 bases between. The CDR3 nucleotides are TGTGCCAGCAGCCGACTGTCCTACAATGAGCAGTTCTTC. This translates into CASSRLSYNEQFF. The full variable domain, in which reference TRBV11-2 and TRBJ2-1 provide the parts outside the CDR3, is EAGVAQSPRYKIIEKRQSVAFWCNPISGHATLYWYQQILGQGPKLLIQFQNNGVVDDSQLPKDRFSAERLKGVDSTLKIQPAKLEDSAVYLCASSRLSYNEQFFGPGTRLTVL.

J is TRBJ2-3 and V is TRBV5-1, with D possibly being TRBD1 (6 bases). Germline V lookup: CDR1 SGHRS, CDR2 YFSETQ. This CDR3 contains 17 residues. The V and J ends lost 5 bases and 4 bases respectively, with 23 bases between them. This CDR3 is CASRGATGNMGPDTQYF. DNA of the CDR3: TGCGCCAGCAGGGGGGCTACAGGTAACATGGGGCCAGATACGCAGTATTTT.

This rearrangement joins TRBV7-9 to TRBJ2-1; 14 positions agree with TRBD2. Trimming cost V 8 bases and J 8 bases; bases outside gene matches: 8. The CDR3 extends over 15 amino acids. Germline CDR1 SEHNR, CDR2 FQNEAQ (reference sequence). The CDR3 region is CASAGTSGSGHEQFF. CDR3 coding DNA: TGTGCCAGCGCCGGGACTAGCGGGAGTGGGCATGAGCAGTTCTTC.

The chain has TRBV9 and TRBJ2-2; possibly TRBD1 for D (5 bases). V was shortened by 0 bases and J by 6 bases, with 9 bases between the two germline ends. Per germline, CDR1 SGDLS and CDR2 YYNGEE. CDR3 size: 14 residues. CDR3 in amino acids: CASSVVGAPGELFF. The CDR3 DNA reads TGTGCCAGCAGCGTAGTAGGGGCCCCCGGGGAGCTGTTTTTT.

This clone was seen a single time. V usage is TRBV2 and J usage is TRBJ1-1; no definite D call. Per the germline V gene, CDR1 is SNHLY and CDR2 is FYNNEI. The CDR3 loop spans 11 amino acids. Trimming took off 7 bases at V and 3 bases at J, with 6 bases between the two ends. As DNA, the CDR3 is TGTGCCAGCACCATAGACACTGAAGCTTTCTTT. Its translation is CASTIDTEAFF.

The genes are TRBV6-1 and TRBJ1-1; tentatively, D is TRBD1 (6 bases). This CDR3 is built from 13 residues. The V end lost 6 bases, the J end lost 0 bases, and 8 bases lay between the germline ends. Per the germline V gene, CDR1 is MNHNS and CDR2 is SASEGT. CDR3 residues: CASRDRLNTEAFF. As DNA, the CDR3 is TGTGCCAGCAGAGACAGGTTGAACACTGAAGCTTTCTTT.

The chain is built from TRBV9 and TRBJ1-1; 7 bases fit TRBD1. The trim removed 3 bases at V and 0 bases at J, leaving 2 bases unmatched. Germline V gene lookup returns CDR1 SGDLS and CDR2 YYNGEE. This CDR3 is 14 amino acids long. CDR3 in DNA: TGTGCCAGCAGCGGACAGGGCCTGAACACTGAAGCTTTCTTT. This sequence encodes CASSGQGLNTEAFF. The full variable domain, in which reference TRBV9 and TRBJ1-1 provide the parts outside the CDR3, is DSGVTQTPKHLITATGQRVTLRCSPRSGDLSVYWYQQSLDQGLQFLIQYYNGEERAKGNILERFSAQQFPDLHSELNLSSLELGDSALYFCASSGQGLNTEAFFGQGTRLTVV.

The CDR3 region is CASSSGVGANVLTF. CDR3 DNA: TGTGCCAGCAGTTCCGGGGTTGGGGCCAACGTCCTGACTTTC. This sequence joins TRBV6-6 and TRBJ2-6, with D perhaps matching TRBD2 (5 bases). CDR1 MNHNY and CDR2 SVGAGI come from the germline V gene (reference sequence). V was pared by 4 bases and J by 3 bases, with 7 bases between. This CDR3 contains 14 residues.

This sequence joins TRBV10-3 and TRBJ1-3; D might be TRBD1 (5 bases). V gave up 3 bases and J gave up 4 bases, with 13 bases separating them. The CDR3 totals 15 residues. The germline CDR1 and CDR2 sequences are ENHRY and SYGVKD. Written as DNA, the CDR3 is TGTGCCATCAGTGACCTAGGGGTCACCGGAAACACCATATATTTT. This codes for CAISDLGVTGNTIYF.

The chain couples TRBV7-9 to TRBJ1-3; tentatively, D is TRBD1 (6 bases). Germline V lookup: CDR1 SEHNR, CDR2 FQNEAQ (reference sequence). The CDR3 has 16 residues. Trimming left V 5 bases short and J 0 bases short, with 14 bases between. CDR3 loop: CASSNRQVSSGNTIYF. For the CDR3, the DNA is TGTGCCAGCAGCAATAGACAGGTTAGCTCTGGAAACACCATATATTTT.

This chain uses TRBV9 with TRBJ2-1; 7 bases are shared with TRBD1. The germline V gene encodes CDR1 SGDLS and CDR2 YYNGEE. This CDR3 contains 15 residues. J was trimmed by 4 bases and V by 3 bases; bases with no gene match: 7. The CDR3 sequence is CASSAGTALYNEQFF. The CDR3 nucleotides are TGTGCCAGCAGCGCGGGGACAGCTCTATACAATGAGCAGTTCTTC.

This sequence joins TRBV28 and TRBJ2-1; 12 nucleotides line up with TRBD2. V lost 5 bases and J lost 8; bases outside the gene matches: 4. CDR3 length equals 14 residues. Looked up from germline, CDR1 is MDHEN and CDR2 is SYDVKM. The CDR3 region is CASSLAGGYHEQFF. Written as DNA, the CDR3 is TGTGCCAGCAGTCTAGCGGGAGGGTATCATGAGCAGTTCTTC.

The chain uses TRBV27 and TRBJ2-1, with D possibly matching TRBD2 (6 bases). The CDR3 consists of 13 residues. The germline V gene has CDR1 MNHEY and CDR2 SMNVEV (reference sequence). Trimming took 6 bases from V and 2 from J, leaving 8 bases between them. The CDR3 DNA is TGTGCCAGCAGCGGGAGCGCCTACAATGAGCAGTTCTTC. Its protein is CASSGSAYNEQFF.

This chain uses TRBV7-2 with TRBJ2-2; 7 bases align to TRBD1. V dropped 5 bases and J dropped 6; count of bases not matched to a gene: 6. The CDR3 contains 14 residues. CDR1 is SGHTA, CDR2 FQGNSA, per germline. The CDR3 loop reads CASSVHRGPGELFF. The CDR3 coding sequence is TGTGCCAGCAGCGTTCACAGGGGACCCGGGGAGCTGTTTTTT.

The genes are TRBV7-8 and TRBJ2-1; 12 nucleotides agree with TRBD2. The CDR3 loop spans 20 amino acids. Germline loops: CDR1 SGHVS, CDR2 FQNEAQ. With 5 bases clipped from V and 10 bases from J, the junction kept 24 bases outside the gene matches. The CDR3 DNA follows: TGTGCCAGCAGCCTCCACCCTAGCGGGAGGGCCGGTCACGCAGCCACCGAGCAGTTCTTC. This gives the protein CASSLHPSGRAGHAATEQFF. The full variable domain, in which reference TRBV7-8 and TRBJ2-1 provide the parts outside the CDR3, is GAGVSQSPRYKVAKRGQDVALRCDPISGHVSLFWYQQALGQGPEFLTYFQNEAQLDKSGLPSDRFFAERPEGSVSTLKIQRTQQEDSAVYLCASSLHPSGRAGHAATEQFFGPGTRLTVL.

The chain combines TRBV19 with TRBJ1-1, with D possibly being TRBD1 (6 bases). Germline loops: CDR1 LNHDA, CDR2 SQIVND (reference sequence). The CDR3 is 13 amino acids. Trimming shortened V by 6 bases and J by 6 bases, and 14 bases separated the two germline ends. The DNA for the CDR3 is TGTGCCAGTAGGTCCCAGGGGACATCTGAAGCTTTCTTT. Translation: CASRSQGTSEAFF.

The chain employs TRBV28 and TRBJ1-1; D call uncertain. Germline assignment: CDR1 MDHEN and CDR2 SYDVKM. The CDR3 length is 14 residues. The V and J ends lost 6 bases and 2 bases respectively, with 13 bases between them. The CDR3, as DNA: TGTGCCAGCAGCCCTGGCGGGCTCAACACTGAAGCTTTCTTT. Its translation: CASSPGGLNTEAFF. Supplemented by reference TRBV28 and TRBJ1-1, the full variable domain reads DVKVTQSSRYLVKRTGEKVFLECVQDMDHENMFWYRQDPGLGLRLIYFSYDVKMKEKGDIPEGYSVSREKKERFSLILESASTNQTSMYLCASSPGGLNTEAFFGQGTRLTVV.

The CDR3 DNA is TGTGCCAGCAGTATTCCCCCAGGGGGCTCGGGCACCGGGGAGCTGTTTTTT. It encodes CASSIPPGGSGTGELFF. V is TRBV25-1 and J is TRBJ2-2, with TRBD1 matching 8 bases. The germline V gene has CDR1 MGHDK and CDR2 SYGVNS. The CDR3 is made up of 17 amino acids. With V trimmed by 5 bases and J by 4 bases, 12 bases remained unmatched.